This T cell receptor beta chain was recorded in a study of CD8 T cells in Susac syndrome. RNA amounts of roughly 0.45 to 1 ug underwent reverse transcription with random hexamers. TCRdb re-derived calls from the immunoSEQ multiplex PCR reads in MiXCR, one entry per CDR3 protein. The data show approximately 260,000 distinct CDR3 sequences, with 95% to 97% seen just once and approximately 0.094% held by the top ten. Purification of the CD8+ and CD4+ T cells relied on negative isolation, and TEMRA cells underwent FACS enrichment. V was pared by 3 bases and J by 7 bases, with 6 bases of the junction left unmatched. Per the germline V gene, CDR1 is DFQATT and CDR2 is SNEGSKA (reference sequence). The CDR3 spans 13 residues.

This receptor was taken from a human donor with Susac syndrome. What was sequenced was CD4+ T cells from PBMCs. V gene TRBV20-1 combines with J gene TRBJ2-5; 9 bases align to TRBD2. The CDR3 bases are TGCAGTGCTAGTTATAGCGGGAGTTGGACCCAGTACTTC. Its translation is CSASYSGSWTQYF.